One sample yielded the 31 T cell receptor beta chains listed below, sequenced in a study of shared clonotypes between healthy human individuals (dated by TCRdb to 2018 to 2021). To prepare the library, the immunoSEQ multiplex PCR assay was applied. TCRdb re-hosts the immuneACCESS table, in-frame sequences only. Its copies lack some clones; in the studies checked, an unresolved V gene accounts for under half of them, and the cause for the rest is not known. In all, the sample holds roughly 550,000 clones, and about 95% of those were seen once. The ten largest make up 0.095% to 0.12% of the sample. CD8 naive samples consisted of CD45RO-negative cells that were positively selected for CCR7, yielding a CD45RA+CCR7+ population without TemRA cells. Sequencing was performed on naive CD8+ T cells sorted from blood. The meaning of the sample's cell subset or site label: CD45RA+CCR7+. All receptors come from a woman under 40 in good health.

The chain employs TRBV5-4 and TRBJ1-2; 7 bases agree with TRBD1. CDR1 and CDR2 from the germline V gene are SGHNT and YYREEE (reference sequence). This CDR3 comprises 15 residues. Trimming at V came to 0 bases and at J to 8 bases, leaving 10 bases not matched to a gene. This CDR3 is CASSLEVIGGEGYTF. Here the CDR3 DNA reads TGTGCCAGCAGCTTGGAGGTTATAGGGGGCGAAGGCTACACCTTC. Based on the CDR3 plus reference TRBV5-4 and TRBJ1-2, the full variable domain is ETGVTQSPTHLIKTRGQQVTLRCSSQSGHNTVSWYQQALGQGPQFIFQYYREEENGRGNFPPRFSGLQFPNYSSELNVNALELDDSALYLCASSLEVIGGEGYTFGSGTRLTVV.

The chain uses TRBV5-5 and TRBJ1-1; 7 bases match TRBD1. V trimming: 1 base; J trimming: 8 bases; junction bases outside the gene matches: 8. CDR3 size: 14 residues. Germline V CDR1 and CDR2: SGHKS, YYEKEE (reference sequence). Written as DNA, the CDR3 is TGTGCCAGCAGCTTGTCTAGGGGGCGAGGAGAAGCTTTCTTT. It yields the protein CASSLSRGRGEAFF. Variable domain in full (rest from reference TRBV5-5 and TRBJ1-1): DAGVTQSPTHLIKTRGQQVTLRCSPISGHKSVSWYQQVLGQGPQFIFQYYEKEERGRGNFPDRFSARQFPNYSSELNVNALLLGDSALYLCASSLSRGRGEAFFGQGTRLTVV.

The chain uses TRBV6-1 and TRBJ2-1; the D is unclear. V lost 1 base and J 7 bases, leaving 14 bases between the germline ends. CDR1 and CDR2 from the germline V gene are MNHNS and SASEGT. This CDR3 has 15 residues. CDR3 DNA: TGTGCCAGCAGTGAAGGAGCACTAAGGCCAAATGAGCAGTTCTTC. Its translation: CASSEGALRPNEQFF.

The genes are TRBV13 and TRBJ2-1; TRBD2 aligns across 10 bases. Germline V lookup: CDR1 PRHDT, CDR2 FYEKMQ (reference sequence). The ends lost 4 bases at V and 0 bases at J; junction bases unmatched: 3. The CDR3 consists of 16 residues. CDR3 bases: TGTGCCAGCAGCTGGAGACTAGCGGGCTCCTACAATGAGCAGTTCTTC. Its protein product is CASSWRLAGSYNEQFF.

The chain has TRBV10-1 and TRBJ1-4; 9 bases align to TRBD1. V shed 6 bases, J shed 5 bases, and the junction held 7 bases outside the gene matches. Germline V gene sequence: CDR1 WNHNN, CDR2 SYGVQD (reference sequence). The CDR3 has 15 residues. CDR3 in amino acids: CASRALQGANEKLFF. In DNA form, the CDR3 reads TGCGCCAGCAGGGCATTACAGGGGGCCAATGAAAAACTGTTTTTT.

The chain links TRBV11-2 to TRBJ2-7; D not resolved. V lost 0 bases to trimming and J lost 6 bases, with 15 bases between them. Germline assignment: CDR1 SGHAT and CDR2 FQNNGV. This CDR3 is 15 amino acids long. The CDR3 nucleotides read TGTGCCAGCAGCTTAGAACCCCCCGGGCTTGGCGAGCAGTACTTC. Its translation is CASSLEPPGLGEQYF.

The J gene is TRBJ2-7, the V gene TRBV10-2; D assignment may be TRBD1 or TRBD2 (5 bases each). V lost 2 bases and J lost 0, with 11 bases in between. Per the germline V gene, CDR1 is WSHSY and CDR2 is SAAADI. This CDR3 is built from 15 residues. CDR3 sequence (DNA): TGCGCCAGCAGTGAGCCGGGACCGAGCTCCTACGAGCAGTACTTC. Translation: CASSEPGPSSYEQYF.

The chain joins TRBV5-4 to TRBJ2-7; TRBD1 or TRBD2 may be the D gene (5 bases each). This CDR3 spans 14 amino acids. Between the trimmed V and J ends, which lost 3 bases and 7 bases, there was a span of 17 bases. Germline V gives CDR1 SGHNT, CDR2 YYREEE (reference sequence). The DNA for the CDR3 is TGTGCCAGCAGCTCGGGACGGTTGAAGGGTGAGCAGTACTTC. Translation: CASSSGRLKGEQYF.

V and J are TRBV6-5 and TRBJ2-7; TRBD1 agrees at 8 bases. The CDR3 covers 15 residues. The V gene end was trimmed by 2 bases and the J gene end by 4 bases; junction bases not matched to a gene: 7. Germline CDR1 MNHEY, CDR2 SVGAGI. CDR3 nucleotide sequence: TGTGCCAGCAGTTACAATACAGGGGGTGGGTACGAGCAGTACTTC. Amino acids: CASSYNTGGGYEQYF.

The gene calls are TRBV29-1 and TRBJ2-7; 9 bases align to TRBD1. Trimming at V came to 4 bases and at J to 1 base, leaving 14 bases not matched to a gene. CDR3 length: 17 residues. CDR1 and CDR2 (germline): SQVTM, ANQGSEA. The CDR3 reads CSVAGTGYGFESYEQYF. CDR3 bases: TGCAGCGTTGCCGGGACAGGGTACGGTTTCGAGTCCTACGAGCAGTACTTC.

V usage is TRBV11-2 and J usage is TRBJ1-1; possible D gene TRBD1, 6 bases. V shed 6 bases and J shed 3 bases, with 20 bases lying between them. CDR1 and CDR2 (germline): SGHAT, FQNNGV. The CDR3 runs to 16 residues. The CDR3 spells CASSFGWGAGDTEAFF. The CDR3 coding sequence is TGTGCCAGCAGTTTCGGATGGGGGGCCGGCGACACTGAAGCTTTCTTT. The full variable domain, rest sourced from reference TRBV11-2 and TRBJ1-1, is EAGVAQSPRYKIIEKRQSVAFWCNPISGHATLYWYQQILGQGPKLLIQFQNNGVVDDSQLPKDRFSAERLKGVDSTLKIQPAKLEDSAVYLCASSFGWGAGDTEAFFGQGTRLTVV.

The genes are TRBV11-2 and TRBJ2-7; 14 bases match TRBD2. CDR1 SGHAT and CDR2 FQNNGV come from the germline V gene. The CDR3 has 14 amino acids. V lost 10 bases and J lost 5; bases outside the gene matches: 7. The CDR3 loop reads CAIRGTSGSHEQYF. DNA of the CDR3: TGTGCCATCAGAGGGACTAGCGGGAGCCACGAGCAGTACTTC.

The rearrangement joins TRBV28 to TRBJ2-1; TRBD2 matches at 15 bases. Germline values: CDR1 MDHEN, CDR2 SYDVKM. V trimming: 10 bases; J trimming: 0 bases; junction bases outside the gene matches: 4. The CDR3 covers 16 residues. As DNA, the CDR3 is TGTGCCACCGGACTAGCGGGAGGGAGCTCCTACAATGAGCAGTTCTTC. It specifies CATGLAGGSSYNEQFF.

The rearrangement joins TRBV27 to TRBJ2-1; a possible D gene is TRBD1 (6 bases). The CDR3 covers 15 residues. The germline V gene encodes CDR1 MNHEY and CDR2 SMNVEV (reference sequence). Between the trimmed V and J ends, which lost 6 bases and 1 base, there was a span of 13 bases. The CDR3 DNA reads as TGTGCCAGCAGAACCGGGACACCTTCCTACAATGAGCAGTTCTTC. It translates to CASRTGTPSYNEQFF.

This chain's CDR3 is CASSLPTAGDTQYF. The CDR3, as DNA: TGTGCCAGCAGCTTGCCCACAGCCGGAGATACGCAGTATTTT. The chain employs TRBV5-4 and TRBJ2-3; D remains unclear. The V gene's germline CDR1 is SGHNT and CDR2 YYREEE (reference sequence). Deletions cut 1 base from V and 5 bases from J, with 11 bases between. The length of the CDR3 is 14 residues. Using reference TRBV5-4 and TRBJ2-3 for the parts outside the CDR3, the full variable domain is ETGVTQSPTHLIKTRGQQVTLRCSSQSGHNTVSWYQQALGQGPQFIFQYYREEENGRGNFPPRFSGLQFPNYSSELNVNALELDDSALYLCASSLPTAGDTQYFGPGTRLTVL.

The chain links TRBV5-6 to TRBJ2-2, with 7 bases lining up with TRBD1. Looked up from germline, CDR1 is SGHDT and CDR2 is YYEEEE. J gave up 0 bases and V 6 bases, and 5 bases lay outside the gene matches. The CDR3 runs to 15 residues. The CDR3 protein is CASNTGTANTGELFF. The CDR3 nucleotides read TGTGCCAGCAATACGGGGACAGCGAACACCGGGGAGCTGTTTTTT.

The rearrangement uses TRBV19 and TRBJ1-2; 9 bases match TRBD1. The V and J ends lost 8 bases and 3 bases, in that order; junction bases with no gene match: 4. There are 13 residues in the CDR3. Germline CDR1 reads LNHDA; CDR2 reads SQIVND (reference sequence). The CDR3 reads CASLGDRDYGYTF. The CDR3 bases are TGTGCCAGTCTCGGGGACAGGGACTATGGCTACACCTTC.

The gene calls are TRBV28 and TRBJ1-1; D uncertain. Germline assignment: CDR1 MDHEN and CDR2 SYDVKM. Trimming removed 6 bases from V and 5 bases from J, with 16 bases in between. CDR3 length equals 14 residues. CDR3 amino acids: CASRVTRAGTEAFF. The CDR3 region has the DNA TGTGCCAGCAGGGTGACACGCGCCGGGACTGAAGCTTTCTTT.

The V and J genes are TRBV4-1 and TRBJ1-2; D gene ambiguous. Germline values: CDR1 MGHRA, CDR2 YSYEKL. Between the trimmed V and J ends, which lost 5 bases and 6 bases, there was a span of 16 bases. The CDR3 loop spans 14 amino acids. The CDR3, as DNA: TGCGCCAGCAGCTTCTCGGCCCAGGCGAATGGCTACACCTTC. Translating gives CASSFSAQANGYTF.

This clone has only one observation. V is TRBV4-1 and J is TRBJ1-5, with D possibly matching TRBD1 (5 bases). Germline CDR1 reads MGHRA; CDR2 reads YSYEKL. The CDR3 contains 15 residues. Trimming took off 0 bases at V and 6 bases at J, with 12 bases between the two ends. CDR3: CASSQEVGLSQPQHF. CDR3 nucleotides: TGCGCCAGCAGCCAAGAGGTGGGACTGAGTCAGCCCCAGCATTTT.

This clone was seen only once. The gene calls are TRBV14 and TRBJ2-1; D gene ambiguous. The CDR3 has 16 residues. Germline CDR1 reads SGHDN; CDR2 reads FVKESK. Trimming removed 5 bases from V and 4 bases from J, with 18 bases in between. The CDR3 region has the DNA TGTGCCAGCAGCGCCTCCGGTGGGCCTGTTTACAATGAGCAGTTCTTC. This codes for CASSASGGPVYNEQFF.

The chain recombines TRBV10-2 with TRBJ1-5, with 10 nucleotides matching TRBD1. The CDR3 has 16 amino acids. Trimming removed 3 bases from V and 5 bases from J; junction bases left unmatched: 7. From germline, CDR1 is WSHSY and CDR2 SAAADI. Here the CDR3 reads CASSDRDRGWDQPQHF. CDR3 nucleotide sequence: TGCGCCAGCAGTGATAGGGACAGGGGATGGGATCAGCCCCAGCATTTT.

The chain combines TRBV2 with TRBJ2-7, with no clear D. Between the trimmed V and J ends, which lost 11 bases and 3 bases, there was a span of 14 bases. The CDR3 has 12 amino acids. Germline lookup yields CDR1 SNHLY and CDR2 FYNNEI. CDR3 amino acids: CADTGPNYEQYF. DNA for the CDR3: TGTGCCGATACTGGACCGAACTACGAGCAGTACTTC.

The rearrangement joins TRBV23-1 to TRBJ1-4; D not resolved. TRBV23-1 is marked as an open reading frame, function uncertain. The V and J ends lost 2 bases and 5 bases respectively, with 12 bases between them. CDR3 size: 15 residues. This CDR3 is CASSQPTRPNEKLFF. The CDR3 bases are TGCGCCAGCAGTCAACCGACCCGCCCGAATGAAAAACTGTTTTTT.

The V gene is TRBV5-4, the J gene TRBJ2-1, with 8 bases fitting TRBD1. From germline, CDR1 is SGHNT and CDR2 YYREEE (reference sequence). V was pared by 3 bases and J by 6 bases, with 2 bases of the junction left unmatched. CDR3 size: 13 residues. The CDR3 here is CASSYDRGNEQFF. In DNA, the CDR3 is TGTGCCAGCAGCTACGACAGGGGCAATGAGCAGTTCTTC.

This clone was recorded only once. The CDR3 region is CASSEGRDRTDTQYF. For the CDR3, the DNA is TGTGCCAGCAGTGAGGGGCGGGACCGCACAGATACGCAGTATTTT. The J gene is TRBJ2-3, the V gene TRBV2; TRBD2 is a possible D gene (6 bases). CDR3 length equals 15 residues. CDR1 is SNHLY and CDR2 is FYNNEI in the germline V gene. V was shortened by 3 bases and J by 1 base, with 11 bases between the two germline ends.

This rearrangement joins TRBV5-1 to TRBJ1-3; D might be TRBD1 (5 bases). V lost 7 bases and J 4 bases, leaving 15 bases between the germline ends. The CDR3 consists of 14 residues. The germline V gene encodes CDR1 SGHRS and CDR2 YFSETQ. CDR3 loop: CASQERGPGNTIYF. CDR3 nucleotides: TGCGCCAGCCAAGAGAGGGGTCCCGGAAACACCATATATTTT.

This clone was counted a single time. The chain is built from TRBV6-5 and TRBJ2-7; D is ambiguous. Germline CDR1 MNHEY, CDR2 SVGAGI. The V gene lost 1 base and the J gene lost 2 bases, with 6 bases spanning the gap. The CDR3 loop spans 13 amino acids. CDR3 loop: CASSYYDTYEQYF. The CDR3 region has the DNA TGTGCCAGCAGTTACTACGACACCTACGAGCAGTACTTC.

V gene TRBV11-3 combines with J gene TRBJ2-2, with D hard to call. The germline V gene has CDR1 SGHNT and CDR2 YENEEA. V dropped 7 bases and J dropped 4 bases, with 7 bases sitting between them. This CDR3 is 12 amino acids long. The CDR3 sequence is CASMGITGELFF. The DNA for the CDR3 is TGTGCCAGCATGGGGATCACCGGGGAGCTGTTTTTT.

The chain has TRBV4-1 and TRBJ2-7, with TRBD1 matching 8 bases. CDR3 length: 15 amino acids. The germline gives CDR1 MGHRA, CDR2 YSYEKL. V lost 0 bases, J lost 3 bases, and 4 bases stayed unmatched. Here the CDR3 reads CASSQDRTGIYEQYF. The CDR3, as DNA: TGCGCCAGCAGCCAAGATCGGACAGGGATCTACGAGCAGTACTTC.

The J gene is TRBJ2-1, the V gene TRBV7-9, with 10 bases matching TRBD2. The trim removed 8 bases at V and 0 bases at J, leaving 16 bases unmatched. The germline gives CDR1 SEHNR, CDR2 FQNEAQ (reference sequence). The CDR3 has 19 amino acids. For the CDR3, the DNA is TGTGCCAGCCTTGGGTGGGTTAGCGGGAGGCACAGCTCCTACAATGAGCAGTTCTTC. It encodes CASLGWVSGRHSSYNEQFF.